A selection of T cell receptor beta chains follows, all from one sample in a study of shared clonotypes between healthy human individuals. Data came from immunoSEQ multiplex PCR; TCRdb stores just in-frame clones and leaves some out. This sample carries some 1,100,000 clones, around 78% of them seen once, and the ten largest clones take 0.5% to 0.6%. The sequenced sample was memory CD4+ T cells from PBMCs. These receptors came from a man younger than 30 in good health. Some clones in this sample may be carry-over from other donors' samples. The CDR3 runs from the conserved cysteine through the conserved F or W. The order of the fields is D gene, clone size, J gene, V gene, CDR3 protein, CDR3 DNA. D genes are given only for firm matches. Size values are once, few and many counts, or a class for expanded clones, and some rows have none.

D: TRBD1
size: NA
J: TRBJ2-3
V: TRBV5-1
CDR3: CASSLAPTGAEDTQYF
DNA: TGCGCCAGCAGCTTGGCCCCGACAGGGGCGGAAGATACGCAGTATTTT

D: NA
size: NA
J: TRBJ2-6
V: TRBV30
CDR3: CAFQTGASSGANVLTF
DNA: TGTGCCTTCCAAACAGGAGCCTCTTCTGGGGCCAACGTCCTGACTTTC

D: NA
size: NA
J: TRBJ2-7
V: TRBV5-1
CDR3: CASSLGGSDYEQYF
DNA: TGCGCCAGCAGCTTGGGAGGGTCAGACTACGAGCAGTACTTC

D: NA
size: once
J: TRBJ2-2
V: TRBV5-1
CDR3: CASSFFGQNTGELFF
DNA: TGCGCCAGCAGCTTCTTCGGACAAAACACCGGGGAGCTGTTTTTT

D: TRBD1
size: NA
J: TRBJ1-1
V: TRBV28
CDR3: CASSWTGEAFF
DNA: TGTGCCAGCAGTTGGACAGGGGAAGCTTTCTTT

D: TRBD2
size: NA
J: TRBJ2-2
V: TRBV7-9
CDR3: CASSLERGANTGELFF
DNA: TGTGCCAGCAGCTTAGAGCGGGGGGCCAACACCGGGGAGCTGTTTTTT

D: TRBD2
size: NA
J: TRBJ2-3
V: TRBV5-1
CDR3: CASSFFGLAADTQYF
DNA: TGCGCCAGCAGCTTTTTCGGACTAGCTGCAGATACGCAGTATTTT

D: NA
size: NA
J: TRBJ1-1
V: TRBV5-1
CDR3: CASSLDGRKNTEAFF
DNA: TGCGCCAGCAGCTTGGACGGGAGAAAGAACACTGAAGCTTTCTTT

D: TRBD2
size: NA
J: TRBJ2-3
V: TRBV2
CDR3: CASQREMGTDTQYF
DNA: TGTGCCAGCCAGCGGGAGATGGGCACAGATACGCAGTATTTT

D: NA
size: NA
J: TRBJ2-2
V: TRBV7-2
CDR3: CASSLPYMVGELFF
DNA: TGTGCCAGCAGCTTGCCCTACATGGTCGGGGAGCTGTTTTTT

D: TRBD1
size: NA
J: TRBJ2-7
V: TRBV5-1
CDR3: CASSSGQGAGYEQYF
DNA: TGCGCCAGCAGCTCGGGACAGGGGGCTGGCTACGAGCAGTACTTC

D: TRBD2
size: NA
J: TRBJ2-3
V: TRBV5-1
CDR3: CASTRLAGLPDTQYF
DNA: TGCGCCAGCACTCGACTAGCGGGACTCCCAGATACGCAGTATTTT

D: NA
size: NA
J: TRBJ2-5
V: TRBV30
CDR3: CAWSRVTETQYF
DNA: TGTGCCTGGAGTAGAGTAACGGAGACCCAGTACTTC

D: TRBD1
size: NA
J: TRBJ1-2
V: TRBV2
CDR3: CASSERGPRTGGGYTF
DNA: TGTGCCAGCAGTGAACGGGGGCCCAGGACAGGGGGCGGCTACACCTTC

D: NA
size: NA
J: TRBJ2-3
V: TRBV5-1
CDR3: CASSSLPGRAADTQYF
DNA: TGCGCCAGCAGCTCGCTTCCCGGGAGAGCGGCAGATACGCAGTATTTT

D: NA
size: few
J: TRBJ1-5
V: TRBV21-1
CDR3: CASSKLIYGQPQHF
DNA: TGTGCCAGCAGCAAACTAATCTATGGTCAGCCCCAGCATTTT

D: NA
size: NA
J: TRBJ2-6
V: TRBV5-4
CDR3: CASSLALDSGANVLTF
DNA: TGTGCCAGCAGCTTGGCTCTTGACTCTGGGGCCAACGTCCTGACTTTC

D: TRBD1
size: NA
J: TRBJ1-2
V: TRBV6-5
CDR3: CASSYDRVKGYTF
DNA: TGTGCCAGCAGTTACGACAGGGTAAAGGGCTACACCTTC

D: NA
size: NA
J: TRBJ2-1
V: TRBV7-2
CDR3: CASSESQSSYNEQFF
DNA: TGTGCCAGCAGCGAGAGCCAGTCCTCCTACAATGAGCAGTTCTTC

D: TRBD1
size: NA
J: TRBJ2-7
V: TRBV6-1
CDR3: CASSIQGSSYEQYF
DNA: TGTGCCAGCAGTATACAGGGGAGCTCCTACGAGCAGTACTTC

D: NA
size: few
J: TRBJ2-7
V: TRBV7-9
CDR3: CASSPDGIRALEQYF
DNA: TGTGCCAGCAGCCCAGACGGGATACGTGCGCTCGAGCAGTACTTC

D: NA
size: few
J: TRBJ1-1
V: TRBV14
CDR3: CASSQTGHTEAFF
DNA: TGTGCCAGCAGCCAAACAGGGCACACTGAAGCTTTCTTT

D: NA
size: NA
J: TRBJ2-5
V: TRBV2
CDR3: CASSGPTVSVPSQYF
DNA: TGTGCCAGCAGTGGGCCGACGGTTTCGGTACCGTCCCAGTACTTC

D: NA
size: NA
J: TRBJ2-3
V: TRBV11-2
CDR3: CASSFLNTSTDTQYF
DNA: TGTGCCAGCAGCTTTCTGAACACTAGCACAGATACGCAGTATTTT

D: TRBD2
size: NA
J: TRBJ2-7
V: TRBV5-1
CDR3: CASSRTSGSGEQYF
DNA: TGCGCCAGCAGTCGGACTAGCGGGAGCGGAGAGCAGTACTTC

D: NA
size: NA
J: TRBJ2-1
V: TRBV15
CDR3: CATSSTDNEQFF
DNA: TGTGCCACCAGCAGTACCGACAATGAGCAGTTCTTC